This T cell receptor beta chain is drawn from a study of OX40 agonist ivuxolimab in advanced cancers. Study details: An agonistic human IgG2 monoclonal antibody against OX40 (CD134) was given. A diagnosis of hepatocellular carcinoma, melanoma, renal cell or head and neck cancer was present in dose-escalation patients. General study findings and limits: Also showing low normalized T-cell clonal expansion were some of the nonresponders. In general, CD8+ T cells held more expanded clones than CD4+ did, on average.

This clone was counted a few times. Antigen: not known. There are 14 residues in the CDR3. CDR1 and CDR2 from the germline V gene are SGHVS and FNYEAQ. V gave up 5 bases and J gave up 6 bases, with 14 bases separating them. Here immunoSEQ multiplex PCR was the method, and the copy in TCRdb shows in-frame clones only, minus some. The data show tens of thousands of clones, with around 90% seen just once and roughly 1.1% held by the top ten. This sequence joins TRBV7-6 and TRBJ2-1; possibly TRBD1 for D (6 bases). The clonotype originates from an adult with an advanced solid tumor such as melanoma, head and neck, liver or kidney cancer. Sequences were derived from CD4+ or CD8+ T cells sorted from blood, sampled in a trial of the OX40 agonist ivuxolimab. The CDR3 loop reads CASSNRQAPNEQFF. CDR3 nucleotides: TGTGCCAGCAGCAACCGACAGGCCCCCAATGAGCAGTTCTTC.